The clone carrying this TCR beta chain has just a few counts. Participants were aged roughly 18 to 95 years, lived in about two dozen US areas, and enrolled virtually. Two consecutive negative NP/OP PCR tests, clearance, or resolved symptoms defined Cohort 3 recovery. In the authors' methods: Cell counts per sample came from amplifying reference gene primers. Assay used: immunoSEQ multiplex PCR; TCRdb lists only in-frame clones, some missing. Clone size and V and J calls were adopted from that table, with D and trimming inferred from the DNA. Here the sample spans approximately 150,000 clones, approximately 82% being singletons. The record originates from a study of blood T cell repertoires in COVID-19. Germline V gene data show CDR1 as SQVTM and CDR2 as ANQGSEA. V lost 6 bases, J lost 7 bases, and 12 bases stayed unmatched. The CDR3 is made up of 13 amino acids.

This clonotype was obtained from a man between 45 and 60 years old who had recovered from COVID-19. The J gene is TRBJ2-7, the V gene TRBV29-1, with TRBD1 matching 7 bases. Sequenced material: PBMCs or T cells enriched from blood (not recorded which). As DNA, the CDR3 is TGCAGCGTCTCTACGACAGGGAAGAGTGAGCAGTACTTC. Its translation: CSVSTTGKSEQYF.